Presented here are 24 T cell receptor beta chains from one specimen sequenced in a study of T cell repertoires in aging, cancer and after chemotherapy. A mixed TRB-A/B primer pool amplified rearranged TRB by multiplex touch-down PCR. Each CDR3 protein is one row after TCRdb ran MiXCR on the multiplex PCR reads. The sample lists around 3,000 distinct CDR3 sequences, 25% to 35% occurring once. Amplification of TCR beta used genomic DNA extracted from peripheral blood. Input material: blood. These receptors all stem from a human donor with a solid tumor.

This clonotype was counted a few times. The V call is TRBV5-4, the J call TRBJ2-5; 7 bases are shared with TRBD1. Trimming removed 8 bases from V and 3 bases from J; junction bases left unmatched: 7. CDR1 and CDR2 from the germline V gene are SGHNT and YYREEE (reference sequence). The CDR3 has 13 amino acids. The CDR3, as DNA: TGTGCCAGTCGAGACAGGGAAGAAGAGACCCAGTACTTC. Protein product: CASRDREEETQYF. Looking up the rest from reference TRBV5-4 and TRBJ2-5 gives the full variable domain: ETGVTQSPTHLIKTRGQQVTLRCSSQSGHNTVSWYQQALGQGPQFIFQYYREEENGRGNFPPRFSGLQFPNYSSELNVNALELDDSALYLCASRDREEETQYFGPGTRLLVL.

In its sample, this clonotype was seen a few times. V is TRBV6-5 and J is TRBJ1-5; the D gene is possibly TRBD1 (6 bases). Trimming took off 0 bases at V and 5 bases at J, with 11 bases between the two ends. Germline V gene sequence: CDR1 MNHEY, CDR2 SVGAGI. The CDR3 covers 15 residues. CDR3 sequence reads: CASSYSKQGHQPQHF. The DNA for the CDR3 is TGTGCCAGCAGTTACTCGAAGCAGGGGCATCAGCCCCAGCATTTT.

V and J are TRBV11-2 and TRBJ2-2; D uncertain. The CDR3 length is 14 residues. The V gene lost 4 bases and the J gene lost 5 bases, with 11 bases spanning the gap. Looked up from germline, CDR1 is SGHAT and CDR2 is FQNNGV. The CDR3 is CASSYPAETGELFF. CDR3 nucleotides: TGTGCCAGCAGCTACCCGGCCGAAACCGGGGAGCTGTTTTTT.

The gene calls are TRBV27 and TRBJ1-4; unclear D gene. This CDR3 region has 16 residues. V lost 1 base to trimming and J lost 7 bases, with 16 bases between them. The V gene's germline CDR1 is MNHEY and CDR2 SMNVEV (reference sequence). The CDR3 reads CASSLLSSGRREKLFF. CDR3 nucleotide sequence: TGTGCCAGCAGTTTATTATCGTCAGGTCGTCGTGAAAAACTGTTTTTT.

This clonotype ranks as medium-sized (0.01 to 0.1%). The chain has TRBV6-5 and TRBJ1-6; D is perhaps TRBD1 (6 bases). From germline, CDR1 is MNHEY and CDR2 SVGAGI. The CDR3 length is 15 residues. V lost 8 bases and J lost 9, with 20 bases in between. Here the CDR3 reads CASGGQMINGSPLHF. The CDR3 nucleotides are TGTGCCAGCGGTGGACAGATGATAAATGGTTCACCCCTCCACTTT.

The CDR3 spells CASSPQGGGYTF. CDR3 coding DNA: TGTGCCAGTAGCCCACAGGGAGGTGGCTACACCTTC. This chain connects TRBV19 to TRBJ1-2, with D perhaps matching TRBD1 (6 bases). This CDR3 has 12 amino acids. Germline values: CDR1 LNHDA, CDR2 SQIVND (reference sequence). Trimming took off 6 bases at V and 7 bases at J, with 12 bases between the two ends.

The chain joins TRBV6-5 to TRBJ2-1; D unclear. V lost 6 bases, J lost 0 bases, and 12 bases lay in between. The germline V gene has CDR1 MNHEY and CDR2 SVGAGI. CDR3 length equals 15 residues. The CDR3: CASRPRWSSYNEQFF. The CDR3 DNA reads TGTGCCAGCAGACCCCGTTGGAGCTCCTACAATGAGCAGTTCTTC.

This clonotype was observed a few times. The gene calls are TRBV6-6 and TRBJ2-7, with D tentatively TRBD2 (5 bases). Per germline, CDR1 MNHNY and CDR2 SVGAGI (reference sequence). This CDR3 has 12 residues. V shed 4 bases and J shed 7 bases, with 11 bases lying between them. The CDR3 here is CASSSFAGEQYF. The CDR3 DNA follows: TGTGCCAGCAGTTCGTTCGCGGGTGAGCAGTACTTC.

The chain recombines TRBV10-1 with TRBJ2-2, with D unresolved. This CDR3 is built from 18 residues. V was trimmed by 6 bases and J by 0 bases, leaving 20 bases between them. In germline, CDR1 is WNHNN, CDR2 SYGVQD (reference sequence). CDR3 region: CASRKDTEGIANTGELFF. The CDR3 DNA reads as TGCGCCAGCAGGAAAGACACTGAAGGAATCGCGAACACCGGGGAGCTGTTTTTT.

The chain combines TRBV6-2 or TRBV6-3 with TRBJ2-3, with 9 bases fitting TRBD2. V lost 6 bases to trimming and J lost 2 bases; unmatched junction nucleotides: 3. Germline V gene sequence: CDR1 MNHEY, CDR2 SVGEGT. The CDR3 has 14 residues. CDR3 residues: CASRSSGVTDTQYF. As DNA, the CDR3 is TGTGCCAGCAGATCTAGCGGGGTCACAGATACGCAGTATTTT.

This clonotype was observed a few times. The chain carries TRBV6-4 and TRBJ2-2; D uncertain. CDR1 MRHNA and CDR2 SNTAGT come from the germline V gene. This CDR3 has 14 residues. V shed 4 bases and J shed 2 bases, with 8 bases lying between them. This CDR3 is CASSGDTNTGELFF. CDR3 sequence (DNA): TGTGCCAGCAGTGGCGACACAAACACCGGGGAGCTGTTTTTT.

This clonotype turned up a few times. CDR3 in amino acids: CASRNDPRVPEAFF. CDR3 in DNA: TGTGCCAGCAGAAACGATCCCAGGGTCCCCGAAGCTTTCTTT. The V gene is TRBV6-5, the J gene TRBJ1-1, with D maybe TRBD1 (5 bases). There are 14 residues in the CDR3. V was trimmed by 6 bases and J by 8 bases, leaving 19 bases between them. CDR1 and CDR2 from the germline V gene are MNHEY and SVGAGI.

Note on this clonotype: It is likely a read error, because the conserved phenylalanine at the end of the CDR3 is missing. The chain has TRBV6-5 and TRBJ2-3; a weak D match, TRBD2 (5 bases). The V and J ends lost 4 bases and 1 base respectively, with 9 bases between them. Germline V gene sequence: CDR1 MNHEY, CDR2 SVGAGI. The CDR3 spans 14 residues. The CDR3 region is CASSSPRGTDTQYL. CDR3 nucleotides: TGTGCCAGCAGTTCTCCGCGGGGCACAGATACGCAGTATTTG.

Relative to its sample, this clonotype is medium-sized. The chain recombines TRBV19 with TRBJ2-5, with D tentatively TRBD1 or TRBD2 (6 bases each). V shed 5 bases and J shed 9 bases, with 22 bases lying between them. The germline CDR1 and CDR2 sequences are LNHDA and SQIVND (reference sequence). This CDR3 comprises 15 residues. The CDR3 protein is CASSSSPRDTVPQYF. The CDR3 DNA is TGTGCCAGTAGTTCCTCCCCGCGGGACACCGTTCCCCAGTACTTC.

Within the sample, this clonotype is medium-sized. The CDR3 nucleotides are TGTGCCAGTAGTGTATCTGAAAAACTGTTTTTT. Its protein is CASSVSEKLFF. The rearrangement joins TRBV19 to TRBJ1-4; D ambiguous. This CDR3 spans 11 amino acids. Germline V CDR1 and CDR2: LNHDA, SQIVND (reference sequence). V was cut by 5 bases and J by 7 bases, with 5 bases left in between.

Sample share makes this clonotype medium-sized. The chain has TRBV29-1 and TRBJ2-3; D is perhaps TRBD1 (6 bases). V was pared by 7 bases and J by 0 bases, with 17 bases between. The CDR3 consists of 15 residues. The V gene's germline CDR1 is SQVTM and CDR2 ANQGSEA. The DNA of the CDR3 is TGCAGCGGATCAACAGGGTCTCGAAGCACAGATACGCAGTATTTT. Translation: CSGSTGSRSTDTQYF.

This clonotype has just a few counts. This rearrangement joins TRBV7-2 to TRBJ1-1; TRBD1 might be the D (5 bases). V lost 0 bases to trimming and J lost 10 bases, with 12 bases between them. CDR3 length equals 13 residues. CDR1 and CDR2 (germline): SGHTA, FQGNSA. CDR3 amino acids: CASSLATENAAFF. The CDR3 DNA reads TGTGCCAGCAGCTTAGCGACAGAAAACGCAGCTTTCTTT. Complete variable domain (other parts from reference TRBV7-2 and TRBJ1-1): GAGVSQSPSNKVTEKGKDVELRCDPISGHTALYWYRQSLGQGLEFLIYFQGNSAPDKSGLPSDRFSAERTGGSVSTLTIQRTQQEDSAVYLCASSLATENAAFFGQGTRLTVV.

The chain links TRBV5-6 to TRBJ2-1; a possible D gene is TRBD2 (6 bases). The CDR3 runs 14 residues. Between the trimmed V and J ends, which lost 2 bases and 10 bases, there was a span of 16 bases. The germline V gene encodes CDR1 SGHDT and CDR2 YYEEEE. The DNA of the CDR3 is TGTGCCAGCAGCTTATCCCCTAGCGCGAGCGAGCAGTTCTTC. Translation gives CASSLSPSASEQFF.

Judged by abundance, this clonotype is medium-sized. The chain recombines TRBV6-2 or TRBV6-3 with TRBJ2-7; D gene unclear. The V gene's germline CDR1 is MNHEY and CDR2 SVGEGT. CDR3 size: 12 residues. The V end lost 2 bases, the J end lost 6 bases, and 8 bases lay between the germline ends. CDR3 loop: CASSYTPREQYF. The CDR3 DNA reads TGTGCCAGCAGTTACACCCCTCGCGAGCAGTACTTC.

This chain joins TRBV7-2 and TRBJ2-3; the D gene is possibly TRBD1 (6 bases). The CDR3 totals 14 residues. The V gene's germline CDR1 is SGHTA and CDR2 FQGNSA. Deletions cut 5 bases from V and 5 bases from J, with 14 bases between. The CDR3 reads CASSPTGDIDTQYF. DNA of the CDR3: TGTGCCAGCAGCCCGACAGGAGACATAGATACGCAGTATTTT.

The chain is built from TRBV24-1 and TRBJ1-1; perhaps TRBD1 as D (6 bases). In germline, CDR1 is KGHDR, CDR2 SFDVKD. V was pared by 4 bases and J by 5 bases, with 10 bases between. The CDR3 spans 13 residues. CDR3 amino acids: CATSEADRTEAFF. The CDR3 DNA sequence: TGTGCCACCAGTGAAGCTGACAGGACTGAAGCTTTCTTT.

This clonotype was found a few times. V is TRBV11-2 and J is TRBJ2-5; TRBD1 aligns across 8 bases. The CDR3 sequence is 14 residues long. CDR1 SGHAT and CDR2 FQNNGV come from the germline V gene. V shed 2 bases, J shed 5 bases, and the junction held 4 bases outside the gene matches. In nucleotides, the CDR3 is TGTGCCAGCAGCTTATCAGGGGGCAGGGAGACCCAGTACTTC. Encoded protein: CASSLSGGRETQYF. The full variable domain, its missing parts supplied by reference TRBV11-2 and TRBJ2-5, is EAGVAQSPRYKIIEKRQSVAFWCNPISGHATLYWYQQILGQGPKLLIQFQNNGVVDDSQLPKDRFSAERLKGVDSTLKIQPAKLEDSAVYLCASSLSGGRETQYFGPGTRLLVL.

The chain joins TRBV7-2 to TRBJ2-3; a possible D gene is TRBD2 (7 bases). Germline CDR1 SGHTA, CDR2 FQGNSA. Trimming shortened V by 4 bases and J by 1 base, and 18 bases separated the two germline ends. The CDR3 runs to 17 residues. CDR3 sequence (DNA): TGTGCCAGCAGCTCCTCCGGGGGGCCCCGAGGCACAGATACGCAGTATTTT. Protein product: CASSSSGGPRGTDTQYF.

To note about this clonotype: A clone one base away is much larger, so this may be a read error. The CDR3 coding sequence is TGTGCCAGCACCCAGGGGAGCAGGCGGGCAGATACGCAGTATTTT. Amino acids: CASTQGSRRADTQYF. This chain links TRBV5-6 with TRBJ2-3, with D maybe TRBD1 (6 bases). Trimming cost V 6 bases and J 4 bases, with 18 bases left between them. Germline V gene data show CDR1 as SGHDT and CDR2 as YYEEEE. The length of the CDR3 is 15 residues. The variable domain in full, completed from reference TRBV5-6 and TRBJ2-3, reads DAGVTQSPTHLIKTRGQQVTLRCSPKSGHDTVSWYQQALGQGPQFIFQYYEEEERQRGNFPDRFSGHQFPNYSSELNVNALLLGDSALYLCASTQGSRRADTQYFGPGTRLTVL.